This is a list of T cell receptor beta chains from one sample in a study of neurological immune-mediated disorders. TCRdb independently ran MiXCR on the 5' RACE reads; one entry per CDR3 protein. The sample consists of roughly 62,000 distinct CDR3 sequences, approximately 3.7% of them appearing once. The source material was PBMCs. The receptors shown here come from a woman aged 50 to 60 with multiple sclerosis. CDR3s include the opening cysteine and the closing phenylalanine or tryptophan. The order of the fields is clone size, V gene, CDR3 protein. Clone sizes are given selectively: once, few, many, or a class where the clone is expanded.

size: many; V: TRBV6-2/TRBV6-3; CDR3: CASTKRGQPQHF
size: many; V: TRBV20-1; CDR3: CSAWTSGSSTDTQYF
size: many; V: TRBV20-1; CDR3: CSARAPGLAGSYEQYF
size: -; V: TRBV10-3; CDR3: CAISGGKLNTEAFF
size: -; V: TRBV20-1; CDR3: CSARLDGYEQYF
size: many; V: TRBV7-8; CDR3: CASSLVEVRNYEQYF
size: few; V: TRBV21-1; CDR3: CASSNIETDTQYF
size: many; V: TRBV5-1; CDR3: CASRIGYFRDTQYF
size: many; V: TRBV6-6; CDR3: CASRWDRDYEQYF
size: once; V: TRBV7-8; CDR3: CASSRSPGTSANTDTQYF
size: -; V: TRBV20-1; CDR3: CSARDRFSYEQYF
size: many; V: TRBV11-3; CDR3: CASSLGGQQETQYF
size: -; V: TRBV19; CDR3: CASSLDPPGTQSDNEQFF
size: many; V: TRBV24-1; CDR3: CATSDRTATYEQYF
size: many; V: TRBV20-1; CDR3: CSASPGSRGTEAFF
size: few; V: TRBV20-1; CDR3: CSFLLSGDVQETQYF
size: many; V: TRBV7-3; CDR3: CASSPGTSGQETQYF
size: many; V: TRBV4-1; CDR3: CASSQGGLARKTDTQYF
size: many; V: TRBV5-1; CDR3: CASREGGTSGTDTQYF
size: many; V: TRBV20-1; CDR3: CSARPPGGRGETQYF
size: many; V: TRBV7-2; CDR3: CASSMTSARDTQYF
size: many; V: TRBV5-6; CDR3: CASSPGGGVGDTQYF
size: many; V: TRBV3-1; CDR3: CASTLGTSGTYEQYF
size: many; V: TRBV2; CDR3: CASSVPGQGVSGQFF
size: many; V: TRBV20-1; CDR3: CSARQGTPTNEKLFF
size: -; V: TRBV19; CDR3: CASRLGGPGELFF
size: many; V: TRBV15; CDR3: CATSRGNSNQPQHF
size: many; V: TRBV29-1; CDR3: CSVQLGTTYEQYF
size: many; V: TRBV7-2; CDR3: CASSLPGHRNTEAFF
size: many; V: TRBV20-1; CDR3: CSARTPTVTYEQYF
size: many; V: TRBV7-2; CDR3: CASSEWQGRNTIYF
size: many; V: TRBV5-1; CDR3: CASSSTDTQYF
size: many; V: TRBV5-1; CDR3: CASSLALGGETQYF
size: many; V: TRBV5-8; CDR3: CASSLGGRVFTEAFF
size: few; V: TRBV5-1; CDR3: CASSPGLGRTYEQYF